This T cell receptor (beta chain) originates from a study of patients and donors after allogeneic stem cell transplantation (dated by TCRdb to the early 2020s). On this clonotype itself: Its antigen is still unknown. No qualities accompany the bases; no much larger clone lies one base away.

Libraries were made using RT-PCR. Sequencing took place on a NextSeq 550. In-frame beta chains were kept once TCRdb had trimmed the public reads at Q25 with fastp and called clones with MiXCR. Here each entry gathers all rows of one CDR3 protein and keeps the most common genes and DNA. The sample yields 200,000 to 250,000 distinct CDR3 sequences; around 14% were counted once. The ten largest account for around a tenth of the sample. The V and J ends are trimmed by 1 base and 3 bases, leaving 15 bases between them. The CDR3 runs 16 amino acids, cysteine and phenylalanine included. Only CDR3 DNA is held: 48 bases, read in frame from base 1. CDR1 and CDR2 are read off the germline V gene as KGHSH and LQKENI.

The sequenced sample consisted of blood, either unsorted or a sorted T cell fraction (not recorded which). The rearranged chain carries TRBV18 and TRBJ1-1; the D gene is perhaps TRBD1, from 5 matching bases. The sequence derives from a human donor who was either an allogeneic HSCT recipient or a stem cell or donor lymphocyte infusion donor (not recorded which). It is not recorded whose cells these are; they may come from a transplant donor. Read as DNA, the sequence is TGTGCCAGCTCACCACGATTACGGGACTCGGACACTGAAGCTTTCTTT. This codes for CASSPRLRDSDTEAFF. Reference TRBV18 and TRBJ1-1 genes cover what lies past the CDR3, so the full variable domain is NAGVMQNPRHLVRRRGQEARLRCSPMKGHSHVYWYRQLPEEGLKFMVYLQKENIIDESGMPKERFSAEFPKEGPSILRIQQVVRGDSAAYFCASSPRLRDSDTEAFFGQGTRLTVV.